The 15 T cell receptor beta chains below were found in one sample sequenced in a study of T cells after yellow fever vaccination. MiXCR was run by TCRdb on the 5' RACE reads, yielding one entry per CDR3 protein. The table lists 500,000 to 650,000 distinct CDR3 sequences, less than 20% of them singletons, with 17% in the top ten. The material was PBMCs, obtained about 5 days after the first yellow fever vaccination. Source of these receptors: a man aged 18 to 29 who received the YFV17D yellow fever vaccine.

The genes are TRBV2 and TRBJ1-5; D possibly corresponds to TRBD1 (5 bases). The CDR3 sequence is 15 residues long. Germline assignment: CDR1 SNHLY and CDR2 FYNNEI. Trimming stripped 1 base from V and 0 bases from J, with 7 bases between. In nucleotides, the CDR3 is TGTGCCAGCAGTGAAGGCAGGGCTAGCAATCAGCCCCAGCATTTT. It encodes CASSEGRASNQPQHF.

V gene TRBV7-2 combines with J gene TRBJ1-5, with D uncertain. The V gene lost 3 bases and the J gene lost 8 bases, with 8 bases spanning the gap. The CDR3 loop spans 12 amino acids. Germline lookup yields CDR1 SGHTA and CDR2 FQGNSA. CDR3 protein: CASSFSGEPQHF. The CDR3 coding sequence is TGTGCCAGCAGCTTCTCCGGAGAGCCCCAGCATTTT.

This clonotype showed up just a few times. The rearrangement uses TRBV6-1 and TRBJ2-2, with TRBD2 as a possible D gene (5 bases). Trimming removed 10 bases from V and 6 bases from J, with 15 bases in between. The CDR3 contains 13 residues. CDR1 and CDR2 from the germline V gene are MNHNS and SASEGT. CDR3 in amino acids: CATSKGEAGELFF. The CDR3 coding sequence is TGTGCCACCTCAAAGGGAGAAGCCGGGGAGCTGTTTTTT.

The rearrangement uses TRBV19 and TRBJ2-6; D unclear. This CDR3 has 13 amino acids. CDR1 is LNHDA, CDR2 SQIVND, per germline (reference sequence). The ends were cut back, 7 bases at V and 0 bases at J, with 4 bases in the middle. This CDR3 reads CASTVSGANVLTF. DNA for the CDR3: TGTGCCAGTACTGTCTCTGGGGCCAACGTCCTGACTTTC.

This clonotype appeared a few times. This sequence joins TRBV6-4 and TRBJ1-2; D call uncertain. V was pared by 2 bases and J by 0 bases, with 4 bases between. Germline CDR1 reads MRHNA; CDR2 reads SNTAGT. The CDR3 runs to 13 residues. The CDR3 here is CASSDKANYGYTF. The CDR3 bases are TGTGCCAGCAGTGACAAGGCTAACTATGGCTACACCTTC.

The chain combines TRBV4-3 with TRBJ2-7; no firm D call. This CDR3 is 15 amino acids long. CDR1 LGHNA and CDR2 YSLEER come from the germline V gene. V lost 0 bases to trimming and J lost 1 base, with 10 bases between them. CDR3 DNA sequence: TGCGCCAGCAGCCAAGATCGGCAGCTTTCCTACGAGCAGTACTTC. This codes for CASSQDRQLSYEQYF.

This clonotype was detected a few times. CDR3 in amino acids: CASSLLIKGTQYF. The CDR3 DNA is TGTGCCAGCAGCTTACTGATTAAGGGGACCCAGTACTTC. The J gene is TRBJ2-5, the V gene TRBV11-1; no clear D gene. This CDR3 has 13 amino acids. The ends were cut back, 2 bases at V and 7 bases at J, with 11 bases in the middle. Germline assignment: CDR1 SGHAT and CDR2 FQDESV (reference sequence).

This chain connects TRBV4-2 to TRBJ2-3; 9 bases are shared with TRBD2. Germline CDR1 is LGHNA and CDR2 is YNFKEQ. The CDR3 spans 15 residues. Trimming cost V 2 bases and J 5 bases; bases outside gene matches: 5. The CDR3 nucleotides read TGTGCCAGCAGCCAAAGGCGGGGGGGCCTAGATACGCAGTATTTT. Amino acids: CASSQRRGGLDTQYF.

The J gene is TRBJ2-3, the V gene TRBV7-6, with TRBD2 identical over 9 bases. This CDR3 has 18 amino acids. Germline CDR1 SGHVS, CDR2 FNYEAQ. After removal of 5 bases from V and 3 bases from J, the junction contained 15 bases not matched to a gene. CDR3 protein: CASSQLATGGGATDTQYF. CDR3 DNA sequence: TGTGCCAGCAGCCAATTGGCAACCGGCGGGGGGGCTACAGATACGCAGTATTTT. The entire variable domain, with the rest obtained from reference TRBV7-6 and TRBJ2-3, is as follows: GAGVSQSPRYKVTKRGQDVALRCDPISGHVSLYWYRQALGQGPEFLTYFNYEAQQDKSGLPNDRFSAERPEGSISTLTIQRTEQRDSAMYRCASSQLATGGGATDTQYFGPGTRLTVL.

This clonotype was picked up a small number of times. The V call is TRBV6-1, the J call TRBJ1-3; no reliable D call. CDR1 is MNHNS and CDR2 is SASEGT in the germline V gene. The V and J ends lost 2 bases and 7 bases respectively, with 6 bases between them. The length of the CDR3 is 12 residues. The DNA for the CDR3 is TGTGCCAGCAGTGAACAAGGGAACACCATATATTTT. Encoded protein: CASSEQGNTIYF.

This clonotype came up a few times. This chain links TRBV7-9 with TRBJ2-1, with D possibly being TRBD2 (5 bases). Between the trimmed V and J ends, which lost 2 bases and 6 bases, there was a span of 11 bases. CDR3 length equals 14 residues. Per germline, CDR1 SEHNR and CDR2 FQNEAQ (reference sequence). The DNA of the CDR3 is TGTGCCAGCAGCTTATGGGGAGAGAGCAATGAGCAGTTCTTC. This encodes CASSLWGESNEQFF. The whole variable domain, remainder taken from reference TRBV7-9 and TRBJ2-1, is DTGVSQNPRHKITKRGQNVTFRCDPISEHNRLYWYRQTLGQGPEFLTYFQNEAQLEKSRLLSDRFSAERPKGSFSTLEIQRTEQGDSAMYLCASSLWGESNEQFFGPGTRLTVL.

The chain couples TRBV24-1 to TRBJ1-2; no clear D gene. The germline V gene encodes CDR1 KGHDR and CDR2 SFDVKD. V shed 3 bases and J shed 3 bases, with 7 bases lying between them. The CDR3 has 13 residues. The CDR3 DNA reads as TGTGCCACCAGTGATGATGGTCACTATGGCTACACCTTC. This translates into CATSDDGHYGYTF.

The chain has TRBV4-2 and TRBJ2-1; D gene ambiguous. Trimming shortened V by 1 base and J by 6 bases, and 10 bases separated the two germline ends. The CDR3 consists of 14 residues. Per germline, CDR1 LGHNA and CDR2 YNFKEQ. The DNA of the CDR3 is TGTGCCAGCAGCCAAGGTATAGGGTCCAATGAGCAGTTCTTC. Its protein is CASSQGIGSNEQFF.

This clonotype has only a few counts. J is TRBJ1-1 and V is TRBV20-1; 7 bases match TRBD1. This CDR3 is 14 amino acids long. J gave up 7 bases and V 4 bases, and 12 bases lay outside the gene matches. Germline V gives CDR1 DFQATT, CDR2 SNEGSKA (reference sequence). The CDR3 spells CSATIHPRDSEAFF. CDR3 nucleotides: TGCAGTGCTACTATACACCCTAGGGACAGTGAAGCTTTCTTT.

This clonotype was seen at least ten times. The V gene is TRBV5-8, the J gene TRBJ1-5, with D unresolved. This CDR3 has 16 amino acids. V lost 0 bases and J lost 4, with 14 bases in between. Germline loops: CDR1 SGHTS, CDR2 YDEGEE. The CDR3 sequence: CASSLGTGLWNQPQHF. The CDR3 DNA reads as TGTGCCAGCAGCTTGGGTACTGGGCTGTGGAATCAGCCCCAGCATTTT.